This T cell receptor beta chain was found in a study of cytomegalovirus exposure and HLA in healthy donors. The PCR was carried out with 60 Vbeta primers and 13 Jbeta primers. The data were produced by immunoSEQ multiplex PCR, yet TCRdb's version contains in-frame clones alone and is incomplete. Of 170,000 or so clones listed, over 70% were seen once; the top ten hold roughly 3%. The junction had 7 bases not matched to a gene; V was cut back by 2 bases and J by 6 bases. CDR3 length: 17 amino acids. Germline V gene data show CDR1 as KGHSH and CDR2 as LQKENI. This chain connects TRBV18 to TRBJ1-4; 12 bases are shared with TRBD1. Sequencing used PBMCs. This receptor was taken from a woman aged 50 to 60 in good health and CMV-seropositive. CDR3 sequence: CASSPTGQGAGDEKLFF. CDR3 DNA sequence: TGTGCCAGCTCACCAACGGGACAGGGGGCAGGTGATGAAAAACTGTTTTTT.